The sample holds many counts of the clone carrying this T cell receptor (beta chain). No antigen is known for it. The data were obtained in a study of T cells after yellow fever vaccination. Whole-study findings and limits: FACS-sorted repertoires could contain abundant clonotypes contaminating from the bulk population.

This CDR3 contains 13 residues. Germline V CDR1 and CDR2: KGHSH, LQKENI. V lost 5 bases, J lost 5 bases, and 12 bases lay in between. TCRdb processed the 5' RACE reads anew with MiXCR; each CDR3 protein has one entry. The table shows 300,000 to 350,000 distinct CDR3 sequences, with approximately 3.9% occurring only once. The chain is built from TRBV18 and TRBJ2-5, with unresolved D. The source of this sequence is a man between 18 and 29 years old who received the YFV17D yellow fever vaccine. This material consisted of PBMCs, taken 5 days after the yellow fever booster vaccination. The CDR3 DNA is TGTGCCAGCTCAAGAGCAGCTCTGGAGACCCAGTACTTC. Its protein product is CASSRAALETQYF.